This is a list of T cell receptor beta chains from one sample in a study of blood T cell repertoires in COVID-19. Sequencing was performed with immunoSEQ multiplex PCR; in TCRdb, only in-frame clones are kept and a portion is missing. The sample holds over 150,000 clones, about 88% seen once. Sequenced sample: PBMCs or T cells enriched from blood (not recorded which). All receptors derive from a man aged 45-65 years who had recovered from COVID-19. CDR3s leave out the opening cysteine and the closing phenylalanine or tryptophan. Fields, in order: J gene, V gene, D gene, CDR3 protein. The D gene is left open where the match is weak.

TRBJ1-1,TRBV18,.,ASSLLSTSGAF
TRBJ1-1,TRBV2,TRBD1,ASNYRGENTEAF
TRBJ1-1,TRBV21-1,.,ASSTRQGWLAEAF
TRBJ1-6,TRBV4-3,TRBD1,ASSLGYTGDNSPLH
TRBJ1-1,TRBV3-1/TRBV3-2,.,ASTDRRSTEAF
TRBJ2-7,TRBV5-1,TRBD1,ASSLEGQLSYEQY
TRBJ1-2,TRBV7-9,.,ASTNIKRHILDGYT
TRBJ2-5,TRBV12-3/TRBV12-4,.,ASSLRDWETQY
TRBJ2-7,TRBV28,TRBD1,ASTLNRGPYEQY
TRBJ1-1,TRBV28,TRBD1,ASSHHRTGSRTEAF
TRBJ2-1,TRBV7-9,TRBD2,ASSILAGGYNEQF
TRBJ2-5,TRBV5-4,TRBD1,ASSATGEIETQY
TRBJ2-7,TRBV6-5,.,ASNSDSYYEQY
TRBJ2-2,TRBV3-1/TRBV3-2,TRBD1,ASRPWTGLGELF
TRBJ2-7,TRBV3-1/TRBV3-2,TRBD2,ASSQGWGGRIYEQY
TRBJ1-4,TRBV7-9,TRBD1,ASRKTGGPNEKLF
TRBJ1-2,TRBV3-1/TRBV3-2,.,ASSQLQGWGYT
TRBJ1-2,TRBV2,.,ASSAQGLANYGYT
TRBJ2-3,TRBV18,TRBD2,ASSLELAGGPDTQY
TRBJ1-6,TRBV5-4,TRBD1,ASSPGTDYNSPLH
TRBJ1-4,TRBV19,.,ASSIETVSTNEKLF
TRBJ1-2,TRBV9,.,ASSVEEGYGYT
TRBJ2-5,TRBV10-3,TRBD2,AITSGVQETQY
TRBJ1-1,TRBV7-6,.,ASRMRIWDTEAF
TRBJ2-3,TRBV27,TRBD2,ASSLSGGFPRADTQY
TRBJ2-3,TRBV9,.,ASSVAGGRQLRDTQY
TRBJ1-4,TRBV25-1,.,ASSELGRGATNEKLF
TRBJ2-3,TRBV5-1,.,ASSFLTDTQY
TRBJ1-2,TRBV28,.,ASSPRDSHYGYT
TRBJ2-2,TRBV7-2,TRBD2,ASSTRTSGFGAGELF
TRBJ2-3,TRBV5-6,.,ASSRGTDPTDTQY
TRBJ2-1,TRBV9,.,ASSAGTLGSEEQF
TRBJ1-2,TRBV19,TRBD1,ASSEQGIGYT
TRBJ1-2,TRBV14,.,ASSQVSVYGYT
TRBJ2-7,TRBV7-2,TRBD1,ASSLGARGREQY
TRBJ1-1,TRBV18,.,ASSPPRQNTEAF
TRBJ2-3,TRBV5-1,TRBD1,ASRRDRLTDTQY
TRBJ2-1,TRBV9,.,ASSVGVGRTSAEQF
TRBJ1-5,TRBV6-6,TRBD1,ASSRQDRGRQPQH
TRBJ1-1,TRBV18,.,ASSPGGRGGPEAF
TRBJ2-6,TRBV7-9,.,ASSPGFSGANVLT
TRBJ1-2,TRBV19,.,ASSIGVRNYGYT
TRBJ2-5,TRBV10-3,.,AISESGGPEY
TRBJ1-3,TRBV18,.,ASSQDGTQTGNTIY
TRBJ1-2,TRBV5-1,.,ASSLEGHSSGYT
TRBJ2-1,TRBV13,.,ASSLYTGYNEQF
TRBJ2-1,TRBV4-3,TRBD2,ASSQGRAGGYEQF
TRBJ2-7,TRBV6-6,TRBD1,ASRKLGQGEKYEQY
TRBJ1-4,TRBV2,TRBD1,ASSLQGAQGEKLF
TRBJ1-1,TRBV19,.,ASRGLAPSTEAF
TRBJ2-3,TRBV30,TRBD2,AWSSLAGARDTQY
TRBJ2-4,TRBV7-2,.,ASSLALGQIAKNIQY
TRBJ2-5,TRBV7-2,TRBD2,ASSTYSGRSQETQY
TRBJ2-2,TRBV9,.,ASRGQNTGELF
TRBJ2-2,TRBV7-6,TRBD1,ASSSGTVAGELF
TRBJ1-6,TRBV5-1,.,ASSLGHQGYNSPLH